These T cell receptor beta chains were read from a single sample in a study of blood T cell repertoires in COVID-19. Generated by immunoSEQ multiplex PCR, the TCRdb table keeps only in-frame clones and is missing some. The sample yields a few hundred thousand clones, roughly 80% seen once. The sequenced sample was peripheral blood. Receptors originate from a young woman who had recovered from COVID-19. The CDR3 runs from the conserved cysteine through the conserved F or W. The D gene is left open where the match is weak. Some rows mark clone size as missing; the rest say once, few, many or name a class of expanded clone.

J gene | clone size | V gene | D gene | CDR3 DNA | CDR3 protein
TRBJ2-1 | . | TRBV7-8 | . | TGTGCCAGCAGCTTAGCGGGTAGCAGAAATGAGCAGTTCTTC | CASSLAGSRNEQFF
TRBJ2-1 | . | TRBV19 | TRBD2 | TGTGCCAGTAGTATTTTCGGTAGCGGGAGCTCCTACAATGAGCAGTTCTTC | CASSIFGSGSSYNEQFF
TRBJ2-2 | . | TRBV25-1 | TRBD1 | TGTGCCAGCAGTGAACCTCGGGACAGGGAATATCACACCGGGGAGCTGTTTTTT | CASSEPRDREYHTGELFF
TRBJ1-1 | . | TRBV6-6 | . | TGTGCCAGCAGTTACGGGGTACCGGGGAATGAAGCTTTCTTT | CASSYGVPGNEAFF
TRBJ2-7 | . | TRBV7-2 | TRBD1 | TGTGCCAGCAGCACCTACCGGGACAGCTTGGGGGAGCAGTACTTC | CASSTYRDSLGEQYF
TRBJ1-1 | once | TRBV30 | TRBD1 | TGTGCCTGGAGTGGCGGGGACAGGGGGTTAGCTGAAGCTTTCTTT | CAWSGGDRGLAEAFF
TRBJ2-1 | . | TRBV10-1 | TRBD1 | TGCGCCAGCAGCCCCATGGGACAGGGAAGAAGGGGTGAGCAGTTCTTC | CASSPMGQGRRGEQFF
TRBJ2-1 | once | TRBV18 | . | TGTGCCAGCTCACCACCTATTCTAGGGGTCAATGAGCAGTTCTTC | CASSPPILGVNEQFF
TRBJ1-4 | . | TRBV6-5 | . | TGTGCCAGCAGTAACATTGCAACTAATGAAAAACTGTTTTTT | CASSNIATNEKLFF
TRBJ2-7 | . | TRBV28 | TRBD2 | TGTGCCAGCAGCTCCCCGGTTAGCGGGATGTCCTACGAGCAGTACTTC | CASSSPVSGMSYEQYF
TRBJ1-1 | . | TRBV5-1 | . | TGCGCCAGCATGGGGGCGGGTGGAGCTTTCTTT | CASMGAGGAFF
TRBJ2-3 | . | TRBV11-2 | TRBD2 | TGTGCCAGCAGCTTATGGCTAGCGGGCACAGATACGCAGTATTTT | CASSLWLAGTDTQYF
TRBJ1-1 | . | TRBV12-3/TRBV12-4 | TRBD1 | TGTGCCAGCAGTCAGGGACAGATTACTGAAGCTTTCTTT | CASSQGQITEAFF
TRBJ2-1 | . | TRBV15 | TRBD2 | TGTGCCACCAGCAGAACATTAGGAGCGGGAGGGCCAAACAATGAGCAGTTCTTC | CATSRTLGAGGPNNEQFF
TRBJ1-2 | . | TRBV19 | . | TGTGCCAGTATTGAAAGGGGGATTACCGGTGACTATGGCTACACCTTC | CASIERGITGDYGYTF
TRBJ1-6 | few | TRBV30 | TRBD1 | TGTGCCTGGAGGACAGGGGACTCACCCCTCCACTTT | CAWRTGDSPLHF
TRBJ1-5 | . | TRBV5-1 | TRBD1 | TGCGCCAGCAGGGACGGGACAGATGATCAGCCCCAGCATTTT | CASRDGTDDQPQHF
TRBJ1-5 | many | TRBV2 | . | TGTGCCAGCAGCTCACAGGGTGATCAGCCCCAGCATTTT | CASSSQGDQPQHF
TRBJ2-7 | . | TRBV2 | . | TGTGCCAGCAGTGAAAGAGACAGGTACTACGAGCAGTACTTC | CASSERDRYYEQYF
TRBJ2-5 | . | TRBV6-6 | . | TGTGCCAGCAGTTTGTTCGAGGGAAGAGAGACCCAGTACTTC | CASSLFEGRETQYF
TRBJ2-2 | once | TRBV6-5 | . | TGTGCCAGCAGTTTGAGGAAGCGGGCGAACACCGGGGAGCTGTTTTTT | CASSLRKRANTGELFF
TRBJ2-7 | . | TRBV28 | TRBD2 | TGTGCCAGCAGCCCCCCGAGAGGACTAGCGGGTAACGAGCAGTACTTC | CASSPPRGLAGNEQYF
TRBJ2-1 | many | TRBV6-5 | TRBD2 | TGTGCCAGCAACCCGGGACTAGCGCGATATGAGCAGTTCTTC | CASNPGLARYEQFF
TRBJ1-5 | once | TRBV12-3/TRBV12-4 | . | TGTGGCGGGGGAGGGGGGCAGCCCCAGCATTTT | CGGGGGQPQHF
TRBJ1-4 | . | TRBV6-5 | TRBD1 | TGTGCCAGCAAAGGAGGACAGGTTAATGAAAAACTGTTTTTT | CASKGGQVNEKLFF
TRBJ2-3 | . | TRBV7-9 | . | TGTGCCAGCAGCTCAGGGGACGTTTCTAGCACAGATACGCAGTATTTT | CASSSGDVSSTDTQYF
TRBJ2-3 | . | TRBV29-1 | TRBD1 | TGCAGCGTTGGGGGGACAGGCCTACGACTCCGCACAGATACGCAGTATTTT | CSVGGTGLRLRTDTQYF
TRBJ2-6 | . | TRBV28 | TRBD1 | TGTGCCAGCAGTTTACTTTCGACAGGGTCTGGGGCCAACGTCCTGACTTTC | CASSLLSTGSGANVLTF
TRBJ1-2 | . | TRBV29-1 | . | TGCAGCGTTGCGGAGCACGGTTCTAACTATGGCTACACCTTC | CSVAEHGSNYGYTF
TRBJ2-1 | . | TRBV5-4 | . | TGTGCCAGCAGCCCCCGGAGGGGCTACAATGAGCAGTTCTTC | CASSPRRGYNEQFF
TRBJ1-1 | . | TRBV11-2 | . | TGTGCCAGCAGGCCCTATAGGGGCCGGGACACTGAAGCTTTCTTT | CASRPYRGRDTEAFF
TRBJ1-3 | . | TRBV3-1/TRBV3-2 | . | TGTGCCAGCAGCCACCCTCCGGACAGATTCTCTGGAAACACCATATATTTT | CASSHPPDRFSGNTIYF
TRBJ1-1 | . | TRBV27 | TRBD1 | TGTGCCAGCAGACTCGGGACAGGGGGCACTGAAGCTTTCTTT | CASRLGTGGTEAFF
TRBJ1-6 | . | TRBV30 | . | TGTGCCTGGAGTGTACGGCAGGGCGGCTCACCCCTCCACTTT | CAWSVRQGGSPLHF
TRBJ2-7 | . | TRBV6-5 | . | TGTGCCAGCAGAGGGGTCTACGAGCAGTACTTC | CASRGVYEQYF
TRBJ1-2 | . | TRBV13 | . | TGTGCCAGCAGACTCAGGGGAAGCAATGGCTACACCTTC | CASRLRGSNGYTF
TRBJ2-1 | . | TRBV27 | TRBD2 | TGTGCCAGCAGTCCGAGACTAGCGGTTTCCTACAATGAGCAGTTCTTC | CASSPRLAVSYNEQFF
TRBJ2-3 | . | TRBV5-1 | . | TGCGCCAGCAGCAGTGACGGGGGACGCGGAGATACGCAGTATTTT | CASSSDGGRGDTQYF
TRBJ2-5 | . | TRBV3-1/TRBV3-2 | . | TGTGCCAGCAGCCAAGTTCCAGGTGAACAAGAGACCCAGTACTTC | CASSQVPGEQETQYF
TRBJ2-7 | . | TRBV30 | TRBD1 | TGTGCCTGGACCCTGGACAGGGGCCCTCCCTACGAGCAGTACTTC | CAWTLDRGPPYEQYF
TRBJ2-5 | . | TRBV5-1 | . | TGCGCCAGCAGCTTGGTAGGACAGACTCAAGAGACCCAGTACTTC | CASSLVGQTQETQYF
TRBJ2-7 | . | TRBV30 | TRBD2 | TGTGCCTGGAGTGTACTTAAGCGGGAAGGCGAGCAGTACTTC | CAWSVLKREGEQYF
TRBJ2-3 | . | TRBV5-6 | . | TGTGCCAGCAGCTTGACAGGGCTCAGAAATTACCCCACAGATACGCAGTATTTT | CASSLTGLRNYPTDTQYF
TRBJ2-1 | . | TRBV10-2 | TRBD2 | TGCGCCAGCAGTTTTGAGGGACTAGCGGGAGGGGGGCAATTCGGGCAGTTCTTC | CASSFEGLAGGGQFGQFF
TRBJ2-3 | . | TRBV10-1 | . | TGCGCCAGCAGTGAAGGGGATTTCACAGATACGCAGTATTTT | CASSEGDFTDTQYF
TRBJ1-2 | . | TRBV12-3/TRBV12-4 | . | TGTGCCAGCAGTCTCTCGGGTCACTATGGCTACACCTTC | CASSLSGHYGYTF
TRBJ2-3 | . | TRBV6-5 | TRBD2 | TGTGCCAGCACCCGGACTAGCGGCACAGATACGCAGTATTTT | CASTRTSGTDTQYF
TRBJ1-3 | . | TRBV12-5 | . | TGTGCTAGTGGTTTCTCCACGACAGAACCCTTCGGAAACACCATATATTTT | CASGFSTTEPFGNTIYF
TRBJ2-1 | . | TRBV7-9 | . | TGTGCCAGCAGCTTAAGGACTGATGAGCAGTTCTTC | CASSLRTDEQFF